Below, 30 T cell receptor beta chains from the same sample are listed, as sequenced in a study of cytomegalovirus exposure and HLA in healthy donors. Amplification used 60 Vbeta primers and 13 Jbeta primers. Produced via immunoSEQ multiplex PCR; TCRdb's table is partial and in-frame only. The table lists under 150,000 clones, 82% of them singletons. Specimen: PBMCs. These receptors were collected from a woman between 45 and 60 years old in good health and CMV-seropositive.

The chain uses TRBV7-9 and TRBJ2-3; TRBD2 matches 11 bases. Germline assignment: CDR1 SEHNR and CDR2 FQNEAQ (reference sequence). This CDR3 region has 16 residues. J was trimmed by 1 base and V by 6 bases; bases with no gene match: 6. The CDR3 region has the DNA TGTGCCAGCAGGGCAACTAGCGGGGGCCGCACAGATACGCAGTATTTT. Translating gives CASRATSGGRTDTQYF.

The chain joins TRBV5-4 to TRBJ1-2; 7 nucleotides align to TRBD1. There are 15 residues in the CDR3. V was pared by 2 bases and J by 4 bases, with 8 bases of the junction left unmatched. Germline loops: CDR1 SGHNT, CDR2 YYREEE (reference sequence). The CDR3 DNA sequence: TGTGCCAGCAGCTTTGACCTAGGACAGGTCTATGGCTACACCTTC. This sequence encodes CASSFDLGQVYGYTF. The full variable domain, rest sourced from reference TRBV5-4 and TRBJ1-2, is ETGVTQSPTHLIKTRGQQVTLRCSSQSGHNTVSWYQQALGQGPQFIFQYYREEENGRGNFPPRFSGLQFPNYSSELNVNALELDDSALYLCASSFDLGQVYGYTFGSGTRLTVV.

The chain is built from TRBV5-1 and TRBJ2-3; 8 nucleotides agree with TRBD2. The CDR3 length is 16 residues. Trimming removed 5 bases from V and 8 bases from J; junction bases left unmatched: 16. Germline V gives CDR1 SGHRS, CDR2 YFSETQ. In DNA, the CDR3 is TGCGCCAGCAGGCGGGGGGCTGGAAGGAGCCAGGGTACGCAGTATTTT. Protein sequence: CASRRGAGRSQGTQYF.

This clone was seen only a few times. This chain uses TRBV14 with TRBJ1-1, with 8 positions matching TRBD1. The CDR3 is 16 amino acids. Trimming took 4 bases from V and 5 from J; bases not matched to a gene: 12. Germline values: CDR1 SGHDN, CDR2 FVKESK. As DNA, the CDR3 is TGTGCCAGCAGCCCAGACCAGGGGGCTGGGAATACTGAAGCTTTCTTT. It specifies CASSPDQGAGNTEAFF. The whole variable domain, remainder taken from reference TRBV14 and TRBJ1-1, is EAGVTQFPSHSVIEKGQTVTLRCDPISGHDNLYWYRRVMGKEIKFLLHFVKESKQDESGMPNNRFLAERTGGTYSTLKVQPAELEDSGVYFCASSPDQGAGNTEAFFGQGTRLTVV.

V gene TRBV30 combines with J gene TRBJ1-2, with 7 bases that match TRBD1. J was trimmed by 3 bases and V by 2 bases; bases with no gene match: 3. Germline assignment: CDR1 GTSNPN and CDR2 SVGIG (reference sequence). This CDR3 is built from 13 residues. The CDR3: CAWSPGTDYGYTF. DNA for the CDR3: TGTGCCTGGAGTCCAGGGACAGACTATGGCTACACCTTC.

The rearrangement links TRBV7-8 to TRBJ2-1; the D gene is possibly TRBD2 (6 bases). The V gene's germline CDR1 is SGHVS and CDR2 FQNEAQ. The V end was cut by 6 bases, the J end by 8 bases, with 23 bases between. The CDR3 totals 16 residues. Here the CDR3 DNA reads TGTGCCAGCAGGTCTCATTCCGGGACTTATAAGGATGAGCAGTTCTTC. It encodes CASRSHSGTYKDEQFF. Full variable domain (remainder filled in from reference TRBV7-8 and TRBJ2-1): GAGVSQSPRYKVAKRGQDVALRCDPISGHVSLFWYQQALGQGPEFLTYFQNEAQLDKSGLPSDRFFAERPEGSVSTLKIQRTQQEDSAVYLCASRSHSGTYKDEQFFGPGTRLTVL.

The J gene is TRBJ2-1, the V gene TRBV7-8; 12 nucleotides match TRBD2. CDR3 length: 17 residues. The germline V gene encodes CDR1 SGHVS and CDR2 FQNEAQ. V shed 5 bases and J 8 bases; nucleotides not matched to a gene: 13. CDR3 coding DNA: TGTGCCAGCAGCCCCCGACTAGCGGGAGTCGGGTTCGATGAGCAGTTCTTC. Translated: CASSPRLAGVGFDEQFF.

The sample holds one count of this clone. The chain joins TRBV27 to TRBJ2-7, with TRBD2 identical over 7 bases. The V gene's germline CDR1 is MNHEY and CDR2 SMNVEV (reference sequence). The junction had 6 bases not matched to a gene; V was cut back by 3 bases and J by 4 bases. The CDR3 consists of 14 residues. The CDR3, as DNA: TGTGCCAGCAGTTTGGCCGGGGAGGGGTACGAGCAGTACTTC. This gives the protein CASSLAGEGYEQYF.

The chain has TRBV5-5 and TRBJ2-7, with 9 bases fitting TRBD2. CDR1 SGHKS and CDR2 YYEKEE come from the germline V gene (reference sequence). The CDR3 has 14 residues. V lost 10 bases, J lost 5 bases, and 13 bases stayed unmatched. CDR3 nucleotide sequence: TGTGCCCTCATAGGGGTGGAGCGGGAGGACGAGCAGTACTTC. As protein: CALIGVEREDEQYF.

This clone has only a few counts. The V and J genes are TRBV15 and TRBJ2-1; TRBD2 is a possible D gene (6 bases). The CDR3 has 13 amino acids. Germline V lookup: CDR1 LNHNV, CDR2 YYDKDF (reference sequence). V was pared by 0 bases and J by 10 bases, with 10 bases between. CDR3 residues: CATSRDYREEQFF. CDR3 nucleotides: TGTGCCACCAGCAGAGATTACCGGGAGGAGCAGTTCTTC.

This CDR3 is CASSFYPAGGYEQFF. CDR3 bases: TGTGCCAGCAGCTTTTACCCAGCGGGGGGGTATGAGCAGTTCTTC. This rearrangement joins TRBV5-4 to TRBJ2-1, with TRBD2 matching over 10 bases. This CDR3 spans 15 amino acids. Germline V gives CDR1 SGHNT, CDR2 YYREEE (reference sequence). Trimming cost V 2 bases and J 8 bases; bases outside gene matches: 7.

The chain links TRBV5-4 to TRBJ1-2; unclear D gene. The CDR3 contains 13 residues. With 0 bases removed from V and 7 bases from J, the gap between germline ends came to 10 bases. Germline V CDR1 and CDR2: SGHNT, YYREEE (reference sequence). Here the CDR3 reads CASSLGQAFGYTF. The CDR3 nucleotides are TGTGCCAGCAGCTTGGGGCAGGCGTTTGGCTACACCTTC. Combining the CDR3 with reference TRBV5-4 and TRBJ1-2 gives the whole variable domain ETGVTQSPTHLIKTRGQQVTLRCSSQSGHNTVSWYQQALGQGPQFIFQYYREEENGRGNFPPRFSGLQFPNYSSELNVNALELDDSALYLCASSLGQAFGYTFGSGTRLTVV.

About this clone: The junction and the germline gene differ at one end; a read error may be behind it. The chain is built from TRBV10-2 and TRBJ1-2; a possible D gene is TRBD1 (5 bases). Germline V gives CDR1 WSHSY, CDR2 SAAADI. The CDR3 contains 13 residues. The CDR3 region is CASSESGDYDYTF. CDR3 nucleotides: TGCGCCAGCAGTGAGTCAGGGGACTATGACTACACCTTC.

The chain joins TRBV11-2 to TRBJ2-7, with TRBD2 as a possible D gene (6 bases). The CDR3 is 14 residues long. The ends were cut back, 5 bases at V and 5 bases at J, with 16 bases in the middle. Per germline, CDR1 SGHAT and CDR2 FQNNGV. The CDR3 loop is CASSPVGTLDEQYF. The CDR3 DNA reads TGTGCCAGCAGCCCTGTAGGGACTTTGGACGAGCAGTACTTC.

J is TRBJ1-1 and V is TRBV5-4, with a weak D call TRBD1 (5 bases). Trimming took off 1 base at V and 3 bases at J, with 10 bases between the two ends. There are 14 residues in the CDR3. CDR1 and CDR2 (germline): SGHNT, YYREEE (reference sequence). The CDR3 DNA sequence: TGTGCCAGCAGCTTGTTTGTGACAGACACTGAAGCTTTCTTT. Protein: CASSLFVTDTEAFF.

The J gene is TRBJ1-3, the V gene TRBV15; no clear D gene. The V and J ends lost 4 bases and 4 bases respectively, with 20 bases between them. The length of the CDR3 is 17 residues. The germline CDR1 and CDR2 sequences are LNHNV and YYDKDF (reference sequence). CDR3 sequence (DNA): TGTGCCACCAGCATGAACTATCGCGAGGGATACGGAAACACCATATATTTT. This sequence encodes CATSMNYREGYGNTIYF.

A few counts support this clone. V and J are TRBV4-1 and TRBJ2-7; 9 positions agree with TRBD1. Germline values: CDR1 MGHRA, CDR2 YSYEKL. The CDR3 spans 15 residues. V shed 2 bases, J shed 0 bases, and the junction held 2 bases outside the gene matches. CDR3 sequence (DNA): TGCGCCAGCAGCCAAAGGACAGGGGACTCCTACGAGCAGTACTTC. Amino acid sequence: CASSQRTGDSYEQYF.

This chain joins TRBV2 and TRBJ1-4; no definite D call. The germline CDR1 and CDR2 sequences are SNHLY and FYNNEI. Trimming removed 8 bases at V and 5 bases at J, with 6 bases between. The CDR3 spans 11 residues. CDR3 DNA: TGTGCCAGCCGGGAGAATGAAAAACTGTTTTTT. This translates into CASRENEKLFF.

This clone was seen only once. The chain carries TRBV27 and TRBJ1-2; TRBD1 might be the D (6 bases). V dropped 2 bases and J dropped 4 bases, with 11 bases sitting between them. CDR1 MNHEY and CDR2 SMNVEV come from the germline V gene (reference sequence). The CDR3 is 14 amino acids. The CDR3, as DNA: TGTGCCAGCAGTTTACAGGGAGGGGGCTATGGCTACACCTTC. Translation gives CASSLQGGGYGYTF.

The chain carries TRBV4-3 and TRBJ1-2; D call uncertain. V shed 0 bases and J shed 5 bases, with 13 bases lying between them. Germline V gives CDR1 LGHNA, CDR2 YSLEER. The CDR3 runs 15 residues. The CDR3 here is CASSQDLKPGYGYTF. The CDR3 DNA is TGCGCCAGCAGCCAAGATCTGAAGCCTGGTTATGGCTACACCTTC.

V is TRBV7-2 and J is TRBJ1-5; 9 positions agree with TRBD1. V was clipped by 2 bases and J by 5 bases; unmatched bases: 4. Germline V lookup: CDR1 SGHTA, CDR2 FQGNSA. The CDR3 covers 15 residues. CDR3 DNA: TGTGCCAGCAGCTTAAGGGGACAGGGCGATCAGCCCCAGCATTTT. As protein: CASSLRGQGDQPQHF.

This chain uses TRBV5-1 with TRBJ2-1; 7 bases align to TRBD1. V was pared by 5 bases and J by 8 bases, with 13 bases of the junction left unmatched. This CDR3 is built from 15 residues. CDR1 SGHRS and CDR2 YFSETQ come from the germline V gene. DNA of the CDR3: TGCGCCAGCAGTCAGGAGACAGGGAATCGGGATGAGCAGTTCTTC. It codes for CASSQETGNRDEQFF.

The V and J genes are TRBV6-1 and TRBJ2-5, with 9 bases that match TRBD1. The J call may be incorrect, as the DNA end agrees better with TRBJ2-7. The CDR3 covers 15 residues. CDR1 is MNHNS, CDR2 SASEGT, per germline. The CDR3 sequence is CASSEAPGQGYEQYF. CDR3 sequence (DNA): TGTGCCAGCAGTGAAGCCCCGGGACAGGGCTACGAGCAGTACTTC.

The chain joins TRBV7-9 to TRBJ1-1; weak D call: TRBD1 (6 bases). Trimming pared 4 bases from V and 8 bases from J, leaving 11 bases between. The germline gives CDR1 SEHNR, CDR2 FQNEAQ (reference sequence). This CDR3 is built from 12 residues. The CDR3 DNA is TGTGCCAGCAGCTGGGACACGCGGGAAGCTTTCTTT. It translates to CASSWDTREAFF.

This chain joins TRBV6-6 and TRBJ1-1, with D hard to call. The CDR3 has 12 residues. V shed 6 bases and J shed 5 bases, with 10 bases lying between them. CDR1 and CDR2 from the germline V gene are MNHNY and SVGAGI (reference sequence). CDR3 nucleotide sequence: TGTGCCAGCAGCATCGGAGAGACTGAAGCTTTCTTT. This encodes CASSIGETEAFF.

There are a few counts of this clone. The CDR3 spells CASSLGGSEWFATDTQYF. The DNA for the CDR3 is TGCGCCAGCAGCTTGGGTGGGAGCGAATGGTTTGCGACAGATACGCAGTATTTT. The V gene is TRBV5-1, the J gene TRBJ2-3; maybe TRBD2 (5 bases). Germline V CDR1 and CDR2: SGHRS, YFSETQ. This CDR3 is built from 18 residues. The V end was cut by 0 bases, the J end by 3 bases, with 20 bases between.

This chain links TRBV19 with TRBJ1-5; 9 nucleotides line up with TRBD1. Germline assignment: CDR1 LNHDA and CDR2 SQIVND (reference sequence). This CDR3 has 17 residues. Trimming removed 6 bases from V and 3 bases from J; junction bases left unmatched: 12. The CDR3 sequence: CASRTGQGGSVNQPQHF. The CDR3 DNA follows: TGTGCCAGTAGAACGGGACAGGGAGGGAGTGTCAATCAGCCCCAGCATTTT.

The chain links TRBV2 to TRBJ1-5; D may be TRBD1 (6 bases). Germline V CDR1 and CDR2: SNHLY, FYNNEI. The CDR3 consists of 15 residues. The germline V and J ends were trimmed by 6 bases and 0 bases, with 12 bases remaining between them. The CDR3 nucleotides are TGTGCCAGCAGGGGGGGGCAGGTTAGCAATCAGCCCCAGCATTTT. Translation: CASRGGQVSNQPQHF.

The sample holds one count of this clone. This specimen includes other DNA sequences encoding the same CDR3. V gene TRBV5-1 combines with J gene TRBJ1-1; D is undetermined. The CDR3 spans 13 residues. Trimming took 4 bases from V and 1 from J, leaving 8 bases between them. Germline V gene data show CDR1 as SGHRS and CDR2 as YFSETQ. The CDR3 region has the DNA TGCGCCAGCAGCCGGGATACGAACACTGAAGCTTTCTTT. Protein: CASSRDTNTEAFF.

The V gene is TRBV11-2, the J gene TRBJ2-2; perhaps TRBD1 as D (6 bases). Germline V lookup: CDR1 SGHAT, CDR2 FQNNGV. V was cut by 2 bases and J by 6 bases, with 10 bases left in between. The length of the CDR3 is 14 residues. In DNA form, the CDR3 reads TGTGCCAGCAGCTTACAGGGGAATGCCGGGGAGCTGTTTTTT. Protein: CASSLQGNAGELFF. The complete variable domain, with remaining parts taken from reference TRBV11-2 and TRBJ2-2, reads EAGVAQSPRYKIIEKRQSVAFWCNPISGHATLYWYQQILGQGPKLLIQFQNNGVVDDSQLPKDRFSAERLKGVDSTLKIQPAKLEDSAVYLCASSLQGNAGELFFGEGSRLTVL.